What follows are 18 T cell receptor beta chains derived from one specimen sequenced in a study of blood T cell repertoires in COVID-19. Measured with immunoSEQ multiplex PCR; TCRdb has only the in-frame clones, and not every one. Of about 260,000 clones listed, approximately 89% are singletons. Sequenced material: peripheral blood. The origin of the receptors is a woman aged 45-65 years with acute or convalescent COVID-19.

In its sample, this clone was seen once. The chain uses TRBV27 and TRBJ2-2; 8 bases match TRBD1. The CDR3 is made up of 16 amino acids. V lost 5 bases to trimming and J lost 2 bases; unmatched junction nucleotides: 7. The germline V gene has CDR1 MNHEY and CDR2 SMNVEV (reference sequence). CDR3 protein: CASSPGTGRNTGELFF. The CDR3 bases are TGTGCCAGCAGTCCTGGGACAGGCCGTAACACCGGGGAGCTGTTTTTT.

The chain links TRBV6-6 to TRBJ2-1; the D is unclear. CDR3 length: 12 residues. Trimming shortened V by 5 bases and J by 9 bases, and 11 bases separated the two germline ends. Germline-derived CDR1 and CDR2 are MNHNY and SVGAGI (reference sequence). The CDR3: CASSVTTSEQFF. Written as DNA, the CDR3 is TGTGCCAGCAGTGTCACCACGAGTGAGCAGTTCTTC.

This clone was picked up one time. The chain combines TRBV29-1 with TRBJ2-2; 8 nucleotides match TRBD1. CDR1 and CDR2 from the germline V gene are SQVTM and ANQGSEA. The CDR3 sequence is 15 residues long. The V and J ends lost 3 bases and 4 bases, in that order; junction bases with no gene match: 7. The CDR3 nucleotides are TGCAGCGTTGACCCCCAGGGGGCAGGCACCGGGGAGCTGTTTTTT. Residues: CSVDPQGAGTGELFF.

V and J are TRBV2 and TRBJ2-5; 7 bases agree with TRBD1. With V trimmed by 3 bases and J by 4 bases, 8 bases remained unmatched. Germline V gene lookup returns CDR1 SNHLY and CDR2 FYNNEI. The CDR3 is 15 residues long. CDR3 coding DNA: TGTGCCAGCAGTGAGTTTGGGACAGATAGAGAGACCCAGTACTTC. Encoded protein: CASSEFGTDRETQYF.

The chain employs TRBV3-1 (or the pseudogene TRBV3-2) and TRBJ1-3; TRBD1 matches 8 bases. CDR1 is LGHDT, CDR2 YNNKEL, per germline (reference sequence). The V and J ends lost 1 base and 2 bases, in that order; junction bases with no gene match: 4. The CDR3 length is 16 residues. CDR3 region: CASSQAWTGPGNTIYF. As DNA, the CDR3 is TGTGCCAGCAGCCAAGCGTGGACAGGGCCTGGAAACACCATATATTTT.

The CDR3 sequence is CASKRHTGNTIYF. DNA of the CDR3: TGCGCCAGCAAAAGACATACCGGAAACACCATATATTTT. The chain is built from TRBV10-2 and TRBJ1-3; D gene ambiguous. Trimming shortened V by 7 bases and J by 4 bases, and 11 bases separated the two germline ends. The CDR3 sequence is 13 residues long. CDR1 is WSHSY and CDR2 is SAAADI in the germline V gene.

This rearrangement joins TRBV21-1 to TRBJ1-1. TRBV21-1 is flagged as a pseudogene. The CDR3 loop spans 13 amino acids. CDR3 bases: TGTGCCAGCAGCGCGAGGCAGTACACTGAAGCTTTCTTT. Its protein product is CASSARQYTEAFF.

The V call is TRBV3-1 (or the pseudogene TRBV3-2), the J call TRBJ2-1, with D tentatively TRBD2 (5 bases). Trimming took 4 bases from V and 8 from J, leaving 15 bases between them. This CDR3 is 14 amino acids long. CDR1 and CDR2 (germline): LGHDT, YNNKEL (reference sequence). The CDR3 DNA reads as TGTGCCAGCAGCCCCGACTATCCGGGGTATGAGCAGTTCTTC. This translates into CASSPDYPGYEQFF.

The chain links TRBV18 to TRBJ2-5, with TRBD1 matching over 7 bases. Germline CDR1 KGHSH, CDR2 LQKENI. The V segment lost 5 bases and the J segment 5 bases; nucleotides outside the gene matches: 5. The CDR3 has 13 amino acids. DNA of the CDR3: TGTGCCAGCTCAACCTCACAGGGGGAGACCCAGTACTTC. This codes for CASSTSQGETQYF.

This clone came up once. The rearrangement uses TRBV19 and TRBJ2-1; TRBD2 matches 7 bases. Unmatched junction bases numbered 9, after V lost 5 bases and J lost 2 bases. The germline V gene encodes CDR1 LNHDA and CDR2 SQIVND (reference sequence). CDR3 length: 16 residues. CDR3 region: CASSLRGLRTYNEQFF. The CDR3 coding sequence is TGTGCCAGTAGTTTGCGGGGGTTGAGGACCTACAATGAGCAGTTCTTC.

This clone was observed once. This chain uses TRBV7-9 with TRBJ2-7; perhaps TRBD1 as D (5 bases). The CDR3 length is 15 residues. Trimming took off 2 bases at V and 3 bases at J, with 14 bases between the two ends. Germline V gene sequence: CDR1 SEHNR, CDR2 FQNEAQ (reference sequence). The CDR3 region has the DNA TGTGCCAGCAGCTTAAGGGGCAGGACCCTCTACGAGCAGTACTTC. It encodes CASSLRGRTLYEQYF.

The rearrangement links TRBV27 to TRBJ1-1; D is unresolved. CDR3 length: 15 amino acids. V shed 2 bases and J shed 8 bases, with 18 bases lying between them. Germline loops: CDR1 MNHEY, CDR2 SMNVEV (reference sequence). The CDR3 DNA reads TGTGCCAGCAGTTTAAGTCGGCACCTTAGCATGGAAGCTTTCTTT. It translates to CASSLSRHLSMEAFF.

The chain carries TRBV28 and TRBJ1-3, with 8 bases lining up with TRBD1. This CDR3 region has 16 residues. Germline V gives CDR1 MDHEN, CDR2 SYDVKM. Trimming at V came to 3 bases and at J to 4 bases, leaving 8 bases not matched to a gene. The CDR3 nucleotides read TGTGCCAGCAGTTTCCTGGGGACAGGACTAGGAAACACCATATATTTT. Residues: CASSFLGTGLGNTIYF. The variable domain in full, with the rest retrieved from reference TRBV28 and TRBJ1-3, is DVKVTQSSRYLVKRTGEKVFLECVQDMDHENMFWYRQDPGLGLRLIYFSYDVKMKEKGDIPEGYSVSREKKERFSLILESASTNQTSMYLCASSFLGTGLGNTIYFGEGSWLTVV.

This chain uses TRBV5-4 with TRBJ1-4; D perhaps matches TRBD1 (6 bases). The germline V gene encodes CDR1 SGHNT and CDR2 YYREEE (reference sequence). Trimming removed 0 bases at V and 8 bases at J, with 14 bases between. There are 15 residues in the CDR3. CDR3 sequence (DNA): TGTGCCAGCAGCTTGGGGGGAACAGGGTCCGAAAAACTGTTTTTT. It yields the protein CASSLGGTGSEKLFF.

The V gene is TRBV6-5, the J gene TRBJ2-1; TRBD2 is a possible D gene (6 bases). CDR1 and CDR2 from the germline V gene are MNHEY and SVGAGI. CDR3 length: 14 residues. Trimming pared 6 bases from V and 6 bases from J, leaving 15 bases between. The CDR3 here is CASSRDSASNEQFF. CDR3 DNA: TGTGCCAGCAGCCGGGACTCCGCATCCAATGAGCAGTTCTTC.

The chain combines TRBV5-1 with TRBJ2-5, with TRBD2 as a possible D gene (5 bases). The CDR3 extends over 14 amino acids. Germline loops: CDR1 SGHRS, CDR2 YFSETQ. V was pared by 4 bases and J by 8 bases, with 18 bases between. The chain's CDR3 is CASSTTTATGTQYF. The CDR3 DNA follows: TGCGCCAGCAGCACCACTACCGCAACGGGAACCCAGTACTTC.

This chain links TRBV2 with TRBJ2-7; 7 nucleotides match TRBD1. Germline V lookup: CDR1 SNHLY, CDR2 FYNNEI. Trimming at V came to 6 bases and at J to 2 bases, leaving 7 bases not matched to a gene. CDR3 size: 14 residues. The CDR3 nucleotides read TGTGCCAGCAGAGTGAGACAGGGCCCCTACGAGCAGTACTTC. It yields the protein CASRVRQGPYEQYF.

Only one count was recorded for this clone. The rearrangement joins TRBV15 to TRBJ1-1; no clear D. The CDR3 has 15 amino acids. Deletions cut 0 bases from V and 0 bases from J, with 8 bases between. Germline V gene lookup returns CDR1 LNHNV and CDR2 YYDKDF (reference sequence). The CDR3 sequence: CATSREGGMNTEAFF. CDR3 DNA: TGTGCCACCAGCAGAGAGGGAGGGATGAACACTGAAGCTTTCTTT.